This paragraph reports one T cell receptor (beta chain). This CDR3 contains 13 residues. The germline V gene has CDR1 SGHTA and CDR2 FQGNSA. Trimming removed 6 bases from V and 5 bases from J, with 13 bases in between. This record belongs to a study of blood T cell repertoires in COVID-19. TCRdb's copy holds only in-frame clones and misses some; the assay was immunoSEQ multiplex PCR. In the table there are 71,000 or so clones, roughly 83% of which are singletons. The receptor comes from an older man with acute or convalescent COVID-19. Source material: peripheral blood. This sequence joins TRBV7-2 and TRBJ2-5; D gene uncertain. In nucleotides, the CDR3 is TGTGCCAGCAGTCGAAACTCCCGGGAGACCCAGTACTTC. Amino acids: CASSRNSRETQYF. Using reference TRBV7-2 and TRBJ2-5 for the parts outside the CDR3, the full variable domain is GAGVSQSPSNKVTEKGKDVELRCDPISGHTALYWYRQSLGQGLEFLIYFQGNSAPDKSGLPSDRFSAERTGGSVSTLTIQRTQQEDSAVYLCASSRNSRETQYFGPGTRLLVL.